Listed below are T cell receptor beta chains from one sample, sequenced in a study of control samples from healthy donors and cancer patients. Sequencing used immunoSEQ multiplex PCR; TCRdb keeps in-frame clones, though not all of them. Of roughly 92,000 clones listed, 70% to 90% are singletons. The sequencing sample was made of blood. The receptors originated from a woman between 50 and 59 years old in good health. Both conserved end residues are part of each CDR3. D genes are given only for firm matches. Clone size is stated in some rows and not others, as once, few, many or a class when expanded.

TRBV4-1,TRBD1,-,TRBJ2-2,TGCGCCAGCAGCCAACGGGTCGGGACAGGGCGTGGCGGGGAGCTGTTTTTT,CASSQRVGTGRGGELFF
TRBV7-9,TRBD2,-,TRBJ2-5,TGTGCCAGCAGCTTAGGGGCGGGAGACCAAGAGACCCAGTACTTC,CASSLGAGDQETQYF
TRBV7-9,TRBD1,-,TRBJ1-1,TGTGCCAGCAGCTTAGTTGGCAGGGGGCTTTGGAACACTGAAGCTTTCTTT,CASSLVGRGLWNTEAFF
TRBV6-5,TRBD2,once,TRBJ2-3,TGTGCCAGCAGTTACGGGACTAGCGGGGGTACAGATACGCAGTATTTT,CASSYGTSGGTDTQYF
TRBV29-1,TRBD2,-,TRBJ2-5,TGCAGCGTTGTCGGGGGGGATCAAGAGACCCAGTACTTC,CSVVGGDQETQYF
TRBV6-4,-,-,TRBJ1-1,TGTGCCAGCAGTGAGACTGCTATTGGGGGAGGCGCTGAAGCTTTCTTT,CASSETAIGGGAEAFF
TRBV27,-,-,TRBJ1-2,TGTGCCAGCAGGGACCTGGGTGACTATGGCTACACCTTC,CASRDLGDYGYTF
TRBV2,-,once,TRBJ2-7,TGTGCCAGCACCTGGTCGTCCGGCGGAGAGCAGTACTTC,CASTWSSGGEQYF
TRBV5-4,-,-,TRBJ2-5,TGTGCCAGCAGTTACGGGGCCCTTGGTAGGGAAGAGACCCAGTACTTC,CASSYGALGREETQYF
TRBV9,TRBD1,-,TRBJ2-5,TGTGCCAGCAGCCCAGGGACAGTGGAGGAGACCCAGTACTTC,CASSPGTVEETQYF
TRBV6-7,-,-,TRBJ2-7,TGTGCCAGCAGTTCAGCGGACAGCCAGGGAAACGAGCAGTACTTC,CASSSADSQGNEQYF
TRBV5-1,-,once,TRBJ2-3,TGCGCCAGCAGCTTGGACAGCACAGATACGCAGTATTTT,CASSLDSTDTQYF
TRBV11-2,-,few,TRBJ1-3,TGTGCCAGCAGCTTAGTGGGTTCCAACTCTGGAAACACCATATATTTT,CASSLVGSNSGNTIYF
TRBV5-6,-,-,TRBJ2-1,TGTGCCAGCAGCTTGCTCGGCCCAAACAATGAGCAGTTCTTC,CASSLLGPNNEQFF
TRBV6-5,-,once,TRBJ1-2,TGTGCCAGTACAGGGTTAGATGGCTACACCTTC,CASTGLDGYTF
TRBV11-2,-,-,TRBJ2-1,TGTGCCAGCAGCTCGGGACCGGGCAATGAGCAGTTCTTC,CASSSGPGNEQFF
TRBV5-1,-,-,TRBJ2-3,TGCGCCAGCAGCTTGGCCCAAAGATCCTCGACGTATTTT,CASSLAQRSSTYF
TRBV3-1/TRBV3-2,TRBD2,once,TRBJ2-1,TGTGCCAGCAGCCAATGGGTCCTAGCGGGAGGCGAGCAGTTCTTC,CASSQWVLAGGEQFF
TRBV27,-,-,TRBJ2-2,TGTGCCAGCAGTTTATCTAGTGGAGCGGCAGACAACACCGGGGAGCTGTTTTTT,CASSLSSGAADNTGELFF
TRBV28,TRBD1,-,TRBJ2-5,TGTGCCAGCAGCCCCGGGACAGGGTCGAGGGGAGAGACCCAGTACTTC,CASSPGTGSRGETQYF
TRBV4-3,-,-,TRBJ2-2,TGCGCCAGCAGCCAAAGACACCCGAACACCGGGGAGCTGTTTTTT,CASSQRHPNTGELFF
TRBV7-2,-,once,TRBJ1-3,TGTGCCAGCAGCCTAGGGGCAGGGTTCGTCGGAAACACCATATATTTT,CASSLGAGFVGNTIYF
TRBV24-1,TRBD1,-,TRBJ2-1,TGTGCCACCAGTGATTACAGACAGGGGGCGAATGAGCAGTTCTTC,CATSDYRQGANEQFF
TRBV28,-,-,TRBJ2-5,TGTGCCAGCAGTTTAAGGTTTTCGGGCAGGACTCAAGAGACCCAGTACTTC,CASSLRFSGRTQETQYF
TRBV9,TRBD1,-,TRBJ1-2,TGTGCCAGCAGCACCTTACAATCGGACAGGGGCTATGGCTACACCTTC,CASSTLQSDRGYGYTF